The rows below give T cell receptor beta chains drawn from one sample of a study of cytomegalovirus exposure and HLA in healthy donors. TCRdb's table, derived via immunoSEQ multiplex PCR, lists solely in-frame clones and lacks some. The table includes about 130,000 clones, approximately 91% detected once. The sequencing input was PBMCs. Receptors originate from a man aged 25 to 45 in good health and CMV-seronegative. The CDR3 runs from the conserved cysteine through the conserved F or W. The D gene is left open where the match is weak. Rows may omit the clone size; those that give it use once, few, many or a size class.

V: TRBV25-1; size: NA; J: TRBJ2-5; D: TRBD1; DNA: TGTGCCAGCAGTGAACCTACCAAGACAGGGCTTTACCAAGAGACCCAGTACTTC; CDR3: CASSEPTKTGLYQETQYF
V: TRBV10-2; size: many; J: TRBJ1-2; D: TRBD1; DNA: TGCGCCAGTACTAAGACAGGGCTATATGGCTACACCTTC; CDR3: CASTKTGLYGYTF
V: TRBV7-9; size: NA; J: TRBJ2-3; D: TRBD2; DNA: TGTGCCAGCAGCTCGATAGCGGGAGGGAGCACAGATACGCAGTATTTT; CDR3: CASSSIAGGSTDTQYF
V: TRBV4-1; size: NA; J: TRBJ1-1; D: NA; DNA: TGCGCCAGCAGCCAAGGGGCACCGAACACTGAAGCTTTCTTT; CDR3: CASSQGAPNTEAFF
V: TRBV5-1; size: once; J: TRBJ2-5; D: TRBD2; DNA: TGCGCCAGCAGCTCTAGACTAGCGGGAGGCCACCAAGAGACCCAGTACTTC; CDR3: CASSSRLAGGHQETQYF
V: TRBV29-1; size: NA; J: TRBJ2-7; D: TRBD2; DNA: TGCAGCGCCCCCGGACTAGCGGGAGACGGTTCCTACGAGCAGTACTTC; CDR3: CSAPGLAGDGSYEQYF
V: TRBV29-1; size: once; J: TRBJ2-6; D: TRBD1; DNA: TGCAGCTCATCCGGGACAGGGTCTTCTGGGGCCAACGTCCTGACTTTC; CDR3: CSSSGTGSSGANVLTF
V: TRBV4-1; size: once; J: TRBJ2-7; D: NA; DNA: TGCGCCAGCAGCCAACATGTGGACAAGCAGTACTTC; CDR3: CASSQHVDKQYF
V: TRBV29-1; size: once; J: TRBJ1-1; D: NA; DNA: TGCAGCGCCAGTCTCGGGGTCCTGAACACTGAAGCTTTCTTT; CDR3: CSASLGVLNTEAFF
V: TRBV19; size: NA; J: TRBJ1-1; D: NA; DNA: TGTGCCAGTAGTACCTTACTCGGAGGGGTTGGAGCTGAAGCTTTCTTT; CDR3: CASSTLLGGVGAEAFF
V: TRBV27; size: NA; J: TRBJ2-3; D: NA; DNA: TGTGCCAGCACCTTAAGAGGGATCCCCGGCACAGATACGCAGTATTTT; CDR3: CASTLRGIPGTDTQYF
V: TRBV5-1; size: NA; J: TRBJ2-7; D: NA; DNA: TGCGCCAGCAGCTTGTCAGGGTTGGATGAGCAGTACTTC; CDR3: CASSLSGLDEQYF
V: TRBV27; size: NA; J: TRBJ2-1; D: NA; DNA: TGTGCCAGCAGTTTATCGGGTCAGGGGGGCTACAATGAGCAGTTCTTC; CDR3: CASSLSGQGGYNEQFF
V: TRBV11-2; size: NA; J: TRBJ1-1; D: TRBD1; DNA: TGTGCCAGCAGCTACAGGGGGCACACTGAAGCTTTCTTT; CDR3: CASSYRGHTEAFF
V: TRBV5-1; size: NA; J: TRBJ2-1; D: TRBD2; DNA: TGCGCCAGCAGCTCGACCGCACTAGCGGGACCTTACAATGAGCAGTTCTTC; CDR3: CASSSTALAGPYNEQFF
V: TRBV18; size: NA; J: TRBJ2-7; D: NA; DNA: TGTGCCAGCTCATCAGACAGGTCCCACGGCGAGCAGTACTTC; CDR3: CASSSDRSHGEQYF
V: TRBV6-5; size: NA; J: TRBJ1-1; D: NA; DNA: TGTGCCAGCAGTTACAAGACAGGGAACACTGAAGCTTTCTTT; CDR3: CASSYKTGNTEAFF
V: TRBV2; size: NA; J: TRBJ1-6; D: NA; DNA: TGTGCCAGCAGTGAAACTAGGGACTGGGAATCACCCCTCCACTTT; CDR3: CASSETRDWESPLHF
V: TRBV30; size: NA; J: TRBJ2-7; D: NA; DNA: TGTGCCTGGAGTGGGCAGTCCAGCTCCTACGAGCAGTACTTC; CDR3: CAWSGQSSSYEQYF
V: TRBV7-9; size: NA; J: TRBJ2-7; D: TRBD2; DNA: TGTGCCAGCAGCCCAGCCGGACTAGCGGGACCCTACGAGCAGTACTTC; CDR3: CASSPAGLAGPYEQYF
V: TRBV7-9; size: NA; J: TRBJ1-1; D: NA; DNA: TGTGCCAGCAGCCGAAGTAGGACAGCGACGTGGAACACTGAAGCTTTCTTT; CDR3: CASSRSRTATWNTEAFF
V: TRBV9; size: NA; J: TRBJ2-7; D: TRBD1; DNA: TGTGCCAGCAGCGCACAGGGGGCTCACGAGCAGTACTTC; CDR3: CASSAQGAHEQYF
V: TRBV10-2; size: NA; J: TRBJ2-7; D: TRBD1; DNA: TGCGCCAGCACTGTGACAGGGCCAAGCTCCTACGAGCAGTACTTC; CDR3: CASTVTGPSSYEQYF
V: TRBV6-5; size: NA; J: TRBJ2-7; D: NA; DNA: TGTGCCAGCAGTTACTGGGCCAGTGCTGCCTACGAGCAGTACTTC; CDR3: CASSYWASAAYEQYF
V: TRBV5-6; size: NA; J: TRBJ2-7; D: TRBD2; DNA: TGTGCCAGCAGCAACCCAGGACTAGCGGGAGGGCTTTTGTACGAGCAGTACTTC; CDR3: CASSNPGLAGGLLYEQYF
V: TRBV6-5; size: NA; J: TRBJ2-1; D: TRBD1; DNA: TGTGCCAGCAGTTACGGACAGGGGTTCAACAATGAGCAGTTCTTC; CDR3: CASSYGQGFNNEQFF
V: TRBV23-1; size: NA; J: TRBJ2-2; D: TRBD1; DNA: TGCGCCAGCCTCCGGGACAGCCTTTCGAACACCGGGGAGCTGTTTTTT; CDR3: CASLRDSLSNTGELFF
V: TRBV30; size: NA; J: TRBJ2-3; D: NA; DNA: TGTGCCTGGAGCATAGATACGCAGTATTTT; CDR3: CAWSIDTQYF
V: TRBV6-6; size: NA; J: TRBJ2-7; D: TRBD2; DNA: TGTGCCAGTTCGGGACTAGAGTTCTACGAGCAGTACTTC; CDR3: CASSGLEFYEQYF
V: TRBV4-3; size: NA; J: TRBJ1-6; D: NA; DNA: TGCGCCAGCAGCCAAGAGAGGGAAGGTAGTTATAATTCACCCCTCCACTTT; CDR3: CASSQEREGSYNSPLHF
V: TRBV11-2; size: NA; J: TRBJ1-1; D: NA; DNA: TGTGCCAGCAGCCAAAGGAGAAACACTGAAGCTTTCTTT; CDR3: CASSQRRNTEAFF
V: TRBV5-1; size: NA; J: TRBJ2-2; D: TRBD1; DNA: TGCGCCAGCAGCTCCTTGACAGGGGCTTATAACACCGGGGAGCTGTTTTTT; CDR3: CASSSLTGAYNTGELFF
V: TRBV18; size: NA; J: TRBJ2-6; D: TRBD1; DNA: TGTGCCAGCTCACCCATACAGGGGACTGGGGCCAACGTCCTGACTTTC; CDR3: CASSPIQGTGANVLTF
V: TRBV5-1; size: NA; J: TRBJ2-7; D: TRBD1; DNA: TGCGCCAGCAGCTTCTCAGGGGGCTGGTACGAGCAGTACTTC; CDR3: CASSFSGGWYEQYF
V: TRBV9; size: NA; J: TRBJ1-1; D: TRBD1; DNA: TGTGCCAGCAGCTCCTCCGGGACAGGTTGGGGGAACGCTGAAGCTTTCTTT; CDR3: CASSSSGTGWGNAEAFF
V: TRBV6-5; size: once; J: TRBJ2-3; D: NA; DNA: TGTGCCAGCAGTTACTCAGCTAGCACAGATACGCAGTATTTT; CDR3: CASSYSASTDTQYF
V: TRBV7-2; size: NA; J: TRBJ1-5; D: NA; DNA: TGTGCCAGCAGCCCGCGACAGAATCAGCCCCAGCATTTT; CDR3: CASSPRQNQPQHF